Presented here are 21 T cell receptor beta chains from one specimen sequenced in a study of CD8 T cells in Susac syndrome. The RNA, about 0.45 to 1 ug, was put through reverse transcription using random hexamers. A single record per CDR3 protein comes from TCRdb applying MiXCR to the immunoSEQ multiplex PCR reads. Here the sample spans about 300,000 distinct CDR3 sequences, 92% being singletons. Sequenced sample: CD4+ T cells from PBMCs. The source of these receptors is a human donor with multiple sclerosis.

The J gene is TRBJ2-5, the V gene TRBV3-1; TRBD2 is a possible D gene (6 bases). V lost 7 bases, J lost 4 bases, and 16 bases lay in between. Per germline, CDR1 LGHDT and CDR2 YNNKEL (reference sequence). This CDR3 is 14 amino acids long. Here the CDR3 DNA reads TGTGCCAGCACCACCATAGCCGGGGGAGAGACCCAGTACTTC. Translating gives CASTTIAGGETQYF.

V is TRBV5-1 and J is TRBJ2-7, with no clear D. The CDR3 length is 15 residues. V lost 4 bases to trimming and J lost 5 bases, with 19 bases between them. Germline CDR1 and CDR2: SGHRS and YFSETQ. This CDR3 is CASSPRTGQSHEQYF. The CDR3 DNA follows: TGCGCCAGCAGCCCCCGAACCGGGCAGTCCCACGAGCAGTACTTC.

V usage is TRBV7-2 and J usage is TRBJ1-2; TRBD1 agrees at 7 bases. The CDR3 sequence is 14 residues long. V trimming: 5 bases; J trimming: 10 bases; junction bases outside the gene matches: 13. Germline V gene data show CDR1 as SGHTA and CDR2 as FQGNSA. The CDR3 loop reads CASSLSGTETPYTF. The CDR3 bases are TGTGCCAGCAGCCTATCCGGGACAGAAACCCCCTACACCTTC.

In regard to this clonotype: At one end, the junction sequence differs from germline, possibly due to a read error. The chain is built from TRBV6-2 or TRBV6-3 and TRBJ2-7, with 7 bases fitting TRBD1. The CDR3 contains 16 residues. The V gene's germline CDR1 is MNHEY and CDR2 SVGEGT. DNA of the CDR3: TGTGCCAGCAGTTACAGTTTACAGGGGTCAGTTCGCGAGCAGCACTTC. Translation: CASSYSLQGSVREQHF.

The chain links TRBV14 to TRBJ2-4, with 14 bases that match TRBD2. CDR1 is SGHDN, CDR2 FVKESK, per germline. The length of the CDR3 is 18 residues. The ends lost 2 bases at V and 3 bases at J; junction bases unmatched: 6. CDR3 region: CASSQRLAGGGGKNIQYF. The CDR3 DNA follows: TGTGCCAGCAGCCAACGACTAGCGGGAGGGGGAGGCAAAAACATTCAGTACTTC.

This chain links TRBV30 with TRBJ1-6, with a weak D call TRBD1 (5 bases). The germline CDR1 and CDR2 sequences are GTSNPN and SVGIG (reference sequence). This CDR3 comprises 13 residues. V was clipped by 3 bases and J by 7 bases, with 10 bases between them. The CDR3 nucleotides are TGTGCCTGGAGGAGGGGAAACAATTCACCCCTCCACTTT. Amino acids: CAWRRGNNSPLHF.

The chain links TRBV7-2 to TRBJ1-2, with 7 bases fitting TRBD1. Germline assignment: CDR1 SGHTA and CDR2 FQGNSA. Trimming removed 5 bases from V and 7 bases from J; junction bases left unmatched: 7. This CDR3 region has 13 residues. CDR3 DNA: TGTGCCAGCAGCGCCGACAGGGTCAGTGGCTACACCTTC. Protein sequence: CASSADRVSGYTF.

The chain couples TRBV7-9 to TRBJ2-7, with unresolved D. The CDR3 has 14 amino acids. V dropped 1 base and J dropped 6 bases, with 13 bases sitting between them. The germline gives CDR1 SEHNR, CDR2 FQNEAQ (reference sequence). The CDR3 DNA follows: TGTGCCAGCAGCTTAGTTGCAGACTCCATCGAGCAGTACTTC. It yields the protein CASSLVADSIEQYF. The entire variable domain, with the rest obtained from reference TRBV7-9 and TRBJ2-7, is as follows: DTGVSQNPRHKITKRGQNVTFRCDPISEHNRLYWYRQTLGQGPEFLTYFQNEAQLEKSRLLSDRFSAERPKGSFSTLEIQRTEQGDSAMYLCASSLVADSIEQYFGPGTRLTVT.

The chain couples TRBV18 to TRBJ2-1; 10 bases line up with TRBD2. The germline CDR1 and CDR2 sequences are KGHSH and LQKENI. The J segment lost 3 bases and the V segment lost 5 bases, leaving 4 bases of the junction unmatched. The CDR3 extends over 15 amino acids. CDR3 in amino acids: CASSSSGRDYNEQFF. For the CDR3, the DNA is TGTGCCAGCTCATCGAGCGGGAGGGACTACAATGAGCAGTTCTTC.

The rearrangement links TRBV7-9 to TRBJ2-3, with 11 bases fitting TRBD2. CDR3 length: 16 amino acids. V dropped 3 bases and J dropped 1; count of bases not matched to a gene: 3. Germline-derived CDR1 and CDR2 are SEHNR and FQNEAQ (reference sequence). The CDR3 coding sequence is TGTGCCAGCAGCTTCCGACTAGCGGGGCGCACAGATACGCAGTATTTT. The encoded protein is CASSFRLAGRTDTQYF.

Only a few counts were recorded for this clonotype. The chain's CDR3 is CASSFRIGQRGELFF. DNA for the CDR3: TGTGCCAGCAGCTTTAGAATCGGGCAGAGGGGGGAGCTGTTTTTT. The chain has TRBV7-8 and TRBJ2-2; unclear D gene. Germline CDR1 is SGHVS and CDR2 is FQNEAQ. V was trimmed by 3 bases and J by 8 bases, leaving 16 bases between them. The CDR3 covers 15 residues.

The chain combines TRBV4-1 with TRBJ2-7; D possibly corresponds to TRBD1 (6 bases). CDR1 is MGHRA and CDR2 is YSYEKL in the germline V gene. The CDR3 is 15 residues long. V was cut by 3 bases and J by 4 bases, with 16 bases left in between. The CDR3 DNA reads as TGCGCCAGCAGCCAGGGGCCGAGACAGGAATACGAGCAGTACTTC. Protein product: CASSQGPRQEYEQYF.

DNA of the CDR3: TGCAGCGTTGAAGGGGGACGGGACAGGGGCTCCTACGAGCAGTACTTC. It is translated as CSVEGGRDRGSYEQYF. This chain uses TRBV29-1 with TRBJ2-7, with 10 bases lining up with TRBD1. Germline V gives CDR1 SQVTM, CDR2 ANQGSEA. V shed 1 base and J 0 bases; nucleotides not matched to a gene: 6. CDR3 size: 16 residues.

This chain's CDR3 is CASSLAASTVGEQFF. In nucleotides, the CDR3 is TGCGCCAGCAGCTTGGCGGCCTCCACGGTCGGTGAGCAGTTCTTC. The chain links TRBV5-1 to TRBJ2-1; D gene uncertain. The CDR3 is 15 amino acids. From germline, CDR1 is SGHRS and CDR2 YFSETQ. The germline V and J ends were trimmed by 0 bases and 9 bases, with 16 bases remaining between them. Full variable domain (missing parts from reference TRBV5-1 and TRBJ2-1): KAGVTQTPRYLIKTRGQQVTLSCSPISGHRSVSWYQQTPGQGLQFLFEYFSETQRNKGNFPGRFSGRQFSNSRSEMNVSTLELGDSALYLCASSLAASTVGEQFFGPGTRLTVL.

The chain uses TRBV19 and TRBJ1-2; D is unresolved. The CDR3 is 11 amino acids. Trimming cost V 10 bases and J 4 bases, with 10 bases left between them. Germline V gives CDR1 LNHDA, CDR2 SQIVND (reference sequence). Here the CDR3 reads CATNEGYGYTF. DNA for the CDR3: TGTGCCACCAACGAGGGCTATGGCTACACCTTC.

The chain couples TRBV6-6 to TRBJ1-1; weak D call: TRBD1 (5 bases). V was clipped by 5 bases and J by 1 base, with 11 bases between them. CDR1 and CDR2 from the germline V gene are MNHNY and SVGAGI (reference sequence). This CDR3 comprises 14 residues. The CDR3 DNA is TGTGCCAGCAGTAAGACGGGGCCGAACACTGAAGCTTTCTTT. This sequence encodes CASSKTGPNTEAFF.

The chain has TRBV19 and TRBJ2-5; D gene unclear. The CDR3 extends over 15 amino acids. V lost 5 bases, J lost 4 bases, and 17 bases lay in between. Per the germline V gene, CDR1 is LNHDA and CDR2 is SQIVND (reference sequence). The CDR3, as DNA: TGTGCCAGTAGTGTCAGATTGGGGTCGCGAGAGACCCAGTACTTC. It codes for CASSVRLGSRETQYF.

The chain combines TRBV5-6 with TRBJ1-2; possible D gene TRBD1, 5 bases. The V gene lost 3 bases and the J gene lost 1 base, with 10 bases spanning the gap. This CDR3 comprises 14 residues. Germline CDR1 and CDR2: SGHDT and YYEEEE. The CDR3 loop reads CASSWGGFNYGYTF. DNA for the CDR3: TGTGCCAGCAGCTGGGGGGGGTTTAACTATGGCTACACCTTC.

The chain employs TRBV5-1 and TRBJ1-2; D perhaps matches TRBD1 (5 bases). CDR3 length: 16 residues. CDR1 and CDR2 from the germline V gene are SGHRS and YFSETQ. Trimming cost V 0 bases and J 0 bases, with 12 bases left between them. The CDR3 DNA sequence: TGCGCCAGCAGCTTGGCCGCTCCGGGGGCTAACTATGGCTACACCTTC. This gives the protein CASSLAAPGANYGYTF. Using reference TRBV5-1 and TRBJ1-2 for the parts outside the CDR3, the full variable domain is KAGVTQTPRYLIKTRGQQVTLSCSPISGHRSVSWYQQTPGQGLQFLFEYFSETQRNKGNFPGRFSGRQFSNSRSEMNVSTLELGDSALYLCASSLAAPGANYGYTFGSGTRLTVV.

The chain recombines TRBV7-9 with TRBJ1-1; D uncertain. From germline, CDR1 is SEHNR and CDR2 FQNEAQ (reference sequence). This CDR3 region has 10 residues. V lost 2 bases to trimming and J lost 10 bases, with 5 bases between them. The CDR3 region has the DNA TGTGCCAGCAGCTTAATGGGAGCTTTCTTT. Its translation: CASSLMGAFF.

The rearrangement links TRBV5-1 to TRBJ1-2; D is possibly TRBD1 (5 bases). The CDR3 spans 16 residues. V gave up 4 bases and J gave up 4 bases, with 20 bases separating them. Per the germline V gene, CDR1 is SGHRS and CDR2 is YFSETQ. DNA for the CDR3: TGCGCCAGCAGCCCGGGGACGGCGAACCCCGGCTATGGCTACACCTTC. Its protein is CASSPGTANPGYGYTF.